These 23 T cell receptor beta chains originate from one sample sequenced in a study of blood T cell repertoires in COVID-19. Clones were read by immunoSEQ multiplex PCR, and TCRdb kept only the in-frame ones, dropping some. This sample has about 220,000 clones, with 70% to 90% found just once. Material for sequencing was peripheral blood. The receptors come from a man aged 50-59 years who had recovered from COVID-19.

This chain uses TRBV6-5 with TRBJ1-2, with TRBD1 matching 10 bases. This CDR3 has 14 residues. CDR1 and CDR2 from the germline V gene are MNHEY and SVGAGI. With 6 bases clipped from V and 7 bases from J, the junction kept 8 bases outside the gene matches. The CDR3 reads CASRFDRGPGGYTF. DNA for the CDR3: TGTGCCAGCAGATTTGACAGGGGGCCAGGTGGCTACACCTTC.

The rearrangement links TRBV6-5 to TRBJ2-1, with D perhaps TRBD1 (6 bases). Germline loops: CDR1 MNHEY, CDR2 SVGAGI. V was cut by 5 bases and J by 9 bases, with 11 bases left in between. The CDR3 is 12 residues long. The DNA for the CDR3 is TGTGCCAGCAGTCCGACAGGTGGTGAGCAGTTCTTC. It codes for CASSPTGGEQFF.

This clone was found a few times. The CDR3 DNA is TGTGCCAGCAGCTTAGTTGGAACAGGGGGAAGGTACGAGCAGTACTTC. Translated, it gives CASSLVGTGGRYEQYF. The chain employs TRBV7-8 and TRBJ2-7; 8 bases line up with TRBD1. V shed 1 base and J 4 bases; nucleotides not matched to a gene: 9. Germline V gene data show CDR1 as SGHVS and CDR2 as FQNEAQ. The length of the CDR3 is 16 residues.

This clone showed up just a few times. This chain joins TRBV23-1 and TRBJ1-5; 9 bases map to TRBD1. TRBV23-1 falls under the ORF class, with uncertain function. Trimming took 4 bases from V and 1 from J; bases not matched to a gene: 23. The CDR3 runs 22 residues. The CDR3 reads CASSPTLRTGQGVFKSNQPQHF. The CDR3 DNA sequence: TGCGCCAGCAGTCCGACCCTAAGGACGGGACAGGGAGTTTTTAAGAGCAATCAGCCCCAGCATTTT.

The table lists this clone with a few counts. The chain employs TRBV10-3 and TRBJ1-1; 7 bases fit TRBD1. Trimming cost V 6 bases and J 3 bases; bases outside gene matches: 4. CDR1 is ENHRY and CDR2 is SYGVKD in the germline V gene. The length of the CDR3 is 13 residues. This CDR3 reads CAISLDRDTEAFF. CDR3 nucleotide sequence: TGTGCCATCAGCCTCGACAGGGACACTGAAGCTTTCTTT.

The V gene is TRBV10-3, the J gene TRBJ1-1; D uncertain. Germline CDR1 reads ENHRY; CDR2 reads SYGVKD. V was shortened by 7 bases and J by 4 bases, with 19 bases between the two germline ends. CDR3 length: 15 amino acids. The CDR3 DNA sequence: TGTGCCATCAATAACGGGGAGGCTTCGTCCACTGAAGCTTTCTTT. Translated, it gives CAINNGEASSTEAFF.

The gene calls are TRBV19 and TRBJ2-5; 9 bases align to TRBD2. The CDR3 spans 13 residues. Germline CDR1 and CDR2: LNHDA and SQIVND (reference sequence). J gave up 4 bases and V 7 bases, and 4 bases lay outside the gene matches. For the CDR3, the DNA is TGTGCCAGTACTAGCGGGGCCCTAGAGACCCAGTACTTC. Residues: CASTSGALETQYF.

The CDR3 loop is CASSSLRGRGGTDTQYF. The CDR3 DNA reads TGCGCCAGCAGCTCCCTGAGGGGGCGAGGAGGGACAGATACGCAGTATTTT. J is TRBJ2-3 and V is TRBV5-1, with TRBD1 as a possible D gene (7 bases). Trimming cost V 3 bases and J 3 bases, with 20 bases left between them. The CDR3 extends over 17 amino acids. The V gene's germline CDR1 is SGHRS and CDR2 YFSETQ.

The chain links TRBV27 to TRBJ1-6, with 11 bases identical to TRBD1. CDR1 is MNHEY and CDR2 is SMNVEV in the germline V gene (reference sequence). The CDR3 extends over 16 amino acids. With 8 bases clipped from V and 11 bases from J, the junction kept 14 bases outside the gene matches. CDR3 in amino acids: CASRGQGAYIITPLHF. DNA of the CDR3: TGTGCCAGCCGAGGACAGGGGGCATATATAATTACACCCCTCCACTTT.

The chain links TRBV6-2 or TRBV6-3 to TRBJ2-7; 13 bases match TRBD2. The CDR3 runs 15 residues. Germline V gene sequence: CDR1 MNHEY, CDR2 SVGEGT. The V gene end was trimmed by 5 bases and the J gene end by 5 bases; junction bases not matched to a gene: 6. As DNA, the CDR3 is TGTGCCAGCAGTCCCGGGACTAGCGGGAACAACGAGCAGTACTTC. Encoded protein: CASSPGTSGNNEQYF.

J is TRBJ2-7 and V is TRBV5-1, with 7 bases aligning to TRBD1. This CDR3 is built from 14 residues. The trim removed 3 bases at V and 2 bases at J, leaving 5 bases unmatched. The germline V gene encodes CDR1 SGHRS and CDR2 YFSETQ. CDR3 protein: CASSSLGQAYEQYF. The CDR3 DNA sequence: TGCGCCAGCAGCTCCCTTGGACAGGCCTACGAGCAGTACTTC.

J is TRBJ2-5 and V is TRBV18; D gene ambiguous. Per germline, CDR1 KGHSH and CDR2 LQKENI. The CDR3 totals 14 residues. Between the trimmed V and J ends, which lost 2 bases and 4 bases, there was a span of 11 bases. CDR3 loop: CASSPVARGETQYF. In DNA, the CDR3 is TGTGCCAGCTCACCAGTCGCCCGCGGAGAGACCCAGTACTTC.

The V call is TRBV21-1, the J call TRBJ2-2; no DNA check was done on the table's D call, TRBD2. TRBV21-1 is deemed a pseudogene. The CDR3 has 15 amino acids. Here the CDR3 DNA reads TGTGCCAGGGGACTAGCGGGAGGGTTGACCGGGGAGCTGTTTTTT. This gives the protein CARGLAGGLTGELFF.

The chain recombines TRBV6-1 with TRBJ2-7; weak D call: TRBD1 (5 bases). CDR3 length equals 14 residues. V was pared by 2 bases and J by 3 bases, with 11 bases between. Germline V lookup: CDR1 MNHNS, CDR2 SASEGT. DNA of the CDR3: TGTGCCAGCAGTGAACAGGGTCCCTACTACGAGCAGTACTTC. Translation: CASSEQGPYYEQYF.

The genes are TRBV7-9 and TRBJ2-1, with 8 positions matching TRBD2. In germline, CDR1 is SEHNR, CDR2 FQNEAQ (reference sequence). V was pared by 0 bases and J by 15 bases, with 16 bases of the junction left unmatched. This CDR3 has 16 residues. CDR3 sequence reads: CASSLAGAAGGHVRFF. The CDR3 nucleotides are TGTGCCAGCAGCTTAGCGGGGGCGGCGGGGGGACACGTTCGGTTCTTC.

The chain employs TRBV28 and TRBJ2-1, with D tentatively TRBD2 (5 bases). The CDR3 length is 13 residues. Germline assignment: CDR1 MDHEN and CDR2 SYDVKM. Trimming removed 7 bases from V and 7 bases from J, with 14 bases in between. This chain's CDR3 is CASKSPTGNEQFF. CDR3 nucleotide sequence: TGTGCCAGCAAGAGCCCCACGGGAAATGAGCAGTTCTTC.

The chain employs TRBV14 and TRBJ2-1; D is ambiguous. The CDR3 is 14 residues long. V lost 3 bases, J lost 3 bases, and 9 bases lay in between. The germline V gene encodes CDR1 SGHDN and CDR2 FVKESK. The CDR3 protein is CASSHLAVYNEQFF. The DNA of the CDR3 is TGTGCCAGCAGCCATCTTGCGGTCTACAATGAGCAGTTCTTC.

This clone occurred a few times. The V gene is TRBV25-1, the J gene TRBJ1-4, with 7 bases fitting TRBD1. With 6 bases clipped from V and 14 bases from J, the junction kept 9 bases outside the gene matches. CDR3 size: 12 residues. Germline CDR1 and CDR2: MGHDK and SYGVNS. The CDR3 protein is CASSPSGQALFF. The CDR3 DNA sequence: TGTGCCAGCAGCCCCTCCGGACAGGCTCTGTTTTTT. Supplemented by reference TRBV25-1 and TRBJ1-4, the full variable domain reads EADIYQTPRYLVIGTGKKITLECSQTMGHDKMYWYQQDPGMELHLIHYSYGVNSTEKGDLSSESTVSRIRTEHFPLTLESARPSHTSQYLCASSPSGQALFFGSGTQLSVL.

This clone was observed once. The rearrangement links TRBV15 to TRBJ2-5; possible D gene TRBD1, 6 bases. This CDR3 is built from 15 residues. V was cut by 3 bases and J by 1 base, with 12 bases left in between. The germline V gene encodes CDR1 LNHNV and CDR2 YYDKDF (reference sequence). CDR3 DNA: TGTGCCACCAGCAGGGAACAGGGACCCCAAGAGACCCAGTACTTC. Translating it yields CATSREQGPQETQYF.

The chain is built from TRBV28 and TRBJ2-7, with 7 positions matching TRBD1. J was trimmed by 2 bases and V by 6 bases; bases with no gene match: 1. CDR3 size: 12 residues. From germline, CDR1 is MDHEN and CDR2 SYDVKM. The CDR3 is CASRGQTYEQYF. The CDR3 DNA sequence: TGTGCCAGCAGGGGACAGACCTACGAGCAGTACTTC.

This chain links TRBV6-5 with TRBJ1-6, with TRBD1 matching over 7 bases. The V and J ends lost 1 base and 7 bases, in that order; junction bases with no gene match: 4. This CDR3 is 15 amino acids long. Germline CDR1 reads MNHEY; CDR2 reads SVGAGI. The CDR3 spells CASSYFPGGNSPLHF. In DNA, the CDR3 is TGTGCCAGCAGTTACTTTCCAGGGGGGAATTCACCCCTCCACTTT.

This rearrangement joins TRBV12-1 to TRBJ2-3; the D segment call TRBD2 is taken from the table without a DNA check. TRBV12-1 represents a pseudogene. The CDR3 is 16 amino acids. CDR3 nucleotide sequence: TGTGCCAGCAGCTTTAGGTGGGAGAGGATCACAGATACGCAGTATTTT. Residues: CASSFRWERITDTQYF.

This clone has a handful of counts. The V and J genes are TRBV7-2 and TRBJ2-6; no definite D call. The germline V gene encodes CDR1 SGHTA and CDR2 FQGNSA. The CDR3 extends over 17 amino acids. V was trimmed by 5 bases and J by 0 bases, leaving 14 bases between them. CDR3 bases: TGTGCCAGCAGCCCAGTCGTCAGGCCCTCTGGGGCCAACGTCCTGACTTTC. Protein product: CASSPVVRPSGANVLTF.